The clone carrying this T cell receptor beta chain was counted at least ten times. Time point given: persistent/refractory GD, antithyroid drugs over 5 years with positive TRAb. Extracted PBMC RNA gave rise to the TCR library. Under American Thyroid Association guidelines, Graves' disease was diagnosed. The authors drew patients from an endocrinology department in Xi'an, China. With iRepertoire HTBI primers and Arm-PCR of CDR3 regions, TCR beta libraries were built. TCRdb used MiXCR to reprocess the multiplex PCR reads, holding one entry per CDR3 protein. The table lists roughly 500,000 distinct CDR3 sequences, 22% of them singletons. The data are from a study of regulatory T cells in long-lasting Graves disease. The CDR3 is 13 residues long. Trimming left V 6 bases short and J 7 bases short, with 12 bases between.

The sequence was obtained from a female donor with Graves disease. The material was peripheral blood mononuclear cells (PBMCs), obtained when the disease was refractory, from a patient treated with antithyroid drugs. V gene TRBV12-3 or TRBV12-4 combines with J gene TRBJ1-4; D not resolved. The CDR3 loop reads CASRVTKAEKLFF. The CDR3 DNA reads TGTGCCAGCAGGGTGACTAAGGCTGAAAAACTGTTTTTT.